This TCR beta chain was found in a study of shared clonotypes between healthy human individuals. Across the whole study: There were three CD4 naive, three CD4 memory, two CD8 naive and one CD8 memory plates per donor.

For this clone: Its antigen is not known.

The study, taken as a whole, reports: Investigators expected sequencing depth to affect clonotype sharing among donors.

The assay ran at deep level. Each replicate PCR on the sorted subsets used approximately 180 ng DNA (roughly 27,000 T cell genomes). Sequencing used immunoSEQ multiplex PCR; TCRdb keeps in-frame clones, though not all of them. The table lists 900,000 to 1,200,000 clones, approximately 80% of them singletons. Sequenced sample: memory CD4+ T cells from PBMCs. Sample subset: CD45RA-negative fraction. This TCR was sampled from a young man in good health. Some clones in this sample may be carry-over from other donors' samples.

DNA for the CDR3: TGTGCCAGCTCACCGGGACTAGCGGTCTACGAGCAGTACTTC. Protein sequence: CASSPGLAVYEQYF. The chain combines TRBV18 with TRBJ2-5; 11 bases map to TRBD2. The DNA matches TRBJ2-7 better at its end, which makes the J call doubtful. This CDR3 contains 14 residues. Germline loops: CDR1 KGHSH, CDR2 LQKENI.